A single sample is the source of the 14 T cell receptor beta chains below, sequenced in a study of regulatory T cells in long-lasting Graves disease. iRepertoire HTBI primers and Arm-PCR of CDR3 regions built TCR beta libraries. TCRdb independently ran MiXCR on the multiplex PCR reads; one entry per CDR3 protein. The sample has over 250,000 distinct CDR3 sequences, roughly a fifth seen once. The time point is: persistent/refractory GD, antithyroid drugs over 5 years with positive TRAb. PBMC RNA was the source of the TCR library. The sequencing here drew on peripheral blood mononuclear cells (PBMCs), taken when the disease was refractory, from a patient treated with antithyroid drugs. The receptors stem from a female donor with Graves disease.

With regard to this clonotype: This sequence may be a read error, since a much larger clone differs from it by one base. The rearrangement uses TRBV3-1 and TRBJ2-7; 9 nucleotides match TRBD2. The CDR3 extends over 16 amino acids. V lost 4 bases and J lost 0; bases outside the gene matches: 7. Germline V CDR1 and CDR2: LGHDT, YNNKEL (reference sequence). The CDR3 loop reads CASSRGLAGISYEQYF. The CDR3 coding sequence is TGTGCCAGCAGCCGAGGCCTAGCGGGGATCTCCTACGAGCAGTACTTC.

The chain links TRBV6-1 to TRBJ1-5; the D is unclear. The CDR3 runs 12 residues. The V end was cut by 7 bases, the J end by 6 bases, with 10 bases between. CDR1 is MNHNS and CDR2 is SASEGT in the germline V gene. The CDR3 DNA is TGTGCCAGCAAGAGGTCGGGTCAGCCCCAGCATTTT. Translating gives CASKRSGQPQHF.

In this sample, this clonotype turned up many times. The CDR3: CASSWDRETQYF. The CDR3 region has the DNA TGTGCCAGCAGTTGGGACAGAGAGACCCAGTACTTC. The chain has TRBV28 and TRBJ2-5; 7 bases map to TRBD1. CDR1 and CDR2 from the germline V gene are MDHEN and SYDVKM. Trimming took 4 bases from V and 4 from J; bases not matched to a gene: 0. CDR3 length equals 12 residues.

V and J are TRBV6-2 or TRBV6-3 and TRBJ2-1; the D gene is possibly TRBD1 (5 bases). V was pared by 6 bases and J by 0 bases, with 12 bases between. In germline, CDR1 is MNHEY, CDR2 SVGEGT. There are 15 residues in the CDR3. In DNA form, the CDR3 reads TGTGCCAGCAGCAAAGGGGATAGCTCCTACAATGAGCAGTTCTTC. As protein: CASSKGDSSYNEQFF.

The rearrangement joins TRBV3-1 to TRBJ2-7; 7 bases match TRBD2. CDR1 and CDR2 (germline): LGHDT, YNNKEL (reference sequence). V dropped 4 bases and J dropped 0; count of bases not matched to a gene: 6. This CDR3 has 15 residues. CDR3 in amino acids: CASSPRAGSSYEQYF. CDR3 DNA sequence: TGTGCCAGCAGCCCCCGAGCGGGGTCCTCCTACGAGCAGTACTTC.

This clonotype was observed at least ten times. DNA for the CDR3: TGCAGTGCTAGACTAGCGGACATCTACGAGCAGTACTTC. It codes for CSARLADIYEQYF. The chain is built from TRBV20-1 and TRBJ2-7; 7 nucleotides align to TRBD2. The CDR3 length is 13 residues. The germline gives CDR1 DFQATT, CDR2 SNEGSKA (reference sequence). V gave up 2 bases and J gave up 3 bases; unmatched junction bases: 4.

Remarks on this clonotype: A much larger clonotype is one base distant, so this may be a read error. The V and J genes are TRBV5-1 and TRBJ2-7; a possible D gene is TRBD2 (6 bases). This CDR3 spans 13 amino acids. Germline CDR1 is SGHRS and CDR2 is YFSETQ. V was trimmed by 4 bases and J by 3 bases, leaving 11 bases between them. The CDR3 nucleotides are TGCGCCAGCAGCGCCTACGGGGGCTACGAGCAGTACTTC. As protein: CASSAYGGYEQYF.

CDR3 sequence reads: CASSQDPTGWNNEQFF. The CDR3 nucleotides are TGTGCCAGCAGCCAAGATCCCACAGGGTGGAATAATGAGCAGTTCTTC. This chain links TRBV7-2 with TRBJ2-1, with D possibly TRBD1 on 6 matching bases. Germline V gene lookup returns CDR1 SGHTA and CDR2 FQGNSA. There are 16 residues in the CDR3. Trimming removed 5 bases from V and 7 bases from J, with 21 bases in between. Full variable domain (missing parts from reference TRBV7-2 and TRBJ2-1): GAGVSQSPSNKVTEKGKDVELRCDPISGHTALYWYRQSLGQGLEFLIYFQGNSAPDKSGLPSDRFSAERTGGSVSTLTIQRTQQEDSAVYLCASSQDPTGWNNEQFFGPGTRLTVL.

In its sample, this clonotype was seen once. The CDR3 here is CASSASSGSSYNSPLHF. The DNA of the CDR3 is TGCGCCAGCAGCGCCTCCTCGGGGTCCTCCTATAATTCACCCCTCCACTTT. The V gene is TRBV5-1, the J gene TRBJ1-6; D call uncertain. CDR3 length equals 17 residues. Looked up from germline, CDR1 is SGHRS and CDR2 is YFSETQ. V was pared by 4 bases and J by 0 bases, with 14 bases between.

There are a few counts of this clonotype. The chain joins TRBV6-5 to TRBJ2-7; 11 nucleotides align to TRBD2. The germline gives CDR1 MNHEY, CDR2 SVGAGI. This CDR3 has 17 amino acids. V dropped 0 bases and J dropped 2; count of bases not matched to a gene: 6. The CDR3: CASSYSSGRGRTYEQYF. The DNA for the CDR3 is TGTGCCAGCAGTTACTCTAGCGGGAGGGGACGGACCTACGAGCAGTACTTC.

The genes are TRBV7-2 and TRBJ2-7; maybe TRBD2 (5 bases). Germline V gives CDR1 SGHTA, CDR2 FQGNSA. There are 12 residues in the CDR3. V was cut by 4 bases and J by 6 bases, with 10 bases left in between. For the CDR3, the DNA is TGTGCCAGCAGCTCCTCTCGGGGCGAGCAGTACTTC. It yields the protein CASSSSRGEQYF.

This clonotype was detected a few times. This sequence joins TRBV9 and TRBJ1-3; no clear D. The CDR3 spans 14 residues. CDR1 is SGDLS, CDR2 YYNGEE, per germline. Between the trimmed V and J ends, which lost 0 bases and 2 bases, there was a span of 6 bases. CDR3 sequence: CASSVAIAGNTIYF. The CDR3 DNA sequence: TGTGCCAGCAGCGTAGCTATCGCTGGAAACACCATATATTTT. Full variable domain (rest looked up from reference TRBV9 and TRBJ1-3): DSGVTQTPKHLITATGQRVTLRCSPRSGDLSVYWYQQSLDQGLQFLIQYYNGEERAKGNILERFSAQQFPDLHSELNLSSLELGDSALYFCASSVAIAGNTIYFGEGSWLTVV.

This clonotype was detected a few times. The chain is built from TRBV7-2 and TRBJ1-1; D possibly corresponds to TRBD1 (5 bases). The CDR3 is 14 residues long. Germline V gene data show CDR1 as SGHTA and CDR2 as FQGNSA. V gave up 0 bases and J gave up 3 bases, with 8 bases separating them. CDR3 nucleotide sequence: TGTGCCAGCAGCTTAGCGGGGGTTCACACTGAAGCTTTCTTT. Amino acids: CASSLAGVHTEAFF.

There are many counts of this clonotype. This chain links TRBV2 with TRBJ1-2, with D possibly matching TRBD1 (5 bases). The germline V gene has CDR1 SNHLY and CDR2 FYNNEI. Trimming shortened V by 3 bases and J by 4 bases, and 12 bases separated the two germline ends. This CDR3 region has 14 residues. CDR3 DNA sequence: TGTGCCAGCAGTGATGTGCAGGGATCCTATGGCTACACCTTC. It codes for CASSDVQGSYGYTF.